One and the same sample provided the 23 T cell receptor beta chains below, sequenced in a study of cytomegalovirus exposure and HLA in healthy donors. The study ran its PCR with 60 Vbeta and 13 Jbeta primers. Assay: immunoSEQ multiplex PCR; the TCRdb copy retains only in-frame clones and omits some. The repertoire holds over 200,000 clones, 85% seen once, with about 1.2% in the top ten. Sequenced material: PBMCs. All receptors come from a human donor in good health.

The gene calls are TRBV28 and TRBJ1-1; TRBD1 matches at 9 bases. Trimming at V came to 3 bases and at J to 3 bases, leaving 14 bases not matched to a gene. The CDR3 covers 18 residues. Germline V gene lookup returns CDR1 MDHEN and CDR2 SYDVKM. CDR3 protein: CASSFGLHRGRGDTEAFF. CDR3 nucleotides: TGTGCCAGCAGTTTTGGGTTACACAGGGGGCGCGGGGACACTGAAGCTTTCTTT.

This rearrangement joins TRBV10-3 to TRBJ2-3; D call uncertain. V dropped 3 bases and J dropped 4 bases, with 8 bases sitting between them. The CDR3 consists of 13 residues. The V gene's germline CDR1 is ENHRY and CDR2 SYGVKD. The CDR3 coding sequence is TGTGCCATCAGTGAAATGCAGGCAGATACGCAGTATTTT. Amino acid sequence: CAISEMQADTQYF.

The chain couples TRBV5-4 to TRBJ2-1; tentatively, D is TRBD1 (6 bases). The CDR3 sequence is 15 residues long. Germline CDR1 SGHNT, CDR2 YYREEE (reference sequence). Trimming removed 4 bases at V and 2 bases at J, with 13 bases between. The CDR3 nucleotides are TGTGCCAGCAGCGGGGGACATACCACCTACAATGAGCAGTTCTTC. Its protein product is CASSGGHTTYNEQFF.

This clone was detected only once. The V call is TRBV27, the J call TRBJ1-5; the D is unclear. CDR3 length: 14 residues. The germline gives CDR1 MNHEY, CDR2 SMNVEV (reference sequence). Trimming took 5 bases from V and 0 from J, leaving 8 bases between them. The CDR3 sequence: CASSPQSSNQPQHF. The DNA of the CDR3 is TGTGCCAGCAGTCCACAGAGTAGCAATCAGCCCCAGCATTTT.

V is TRBV5-4 and J is TRBJ2-1; 10 nucleotides line up with TRBD2. CDR1 is SGHNT and CDR2 is YYREEE in the germline V gene (reference sequence). CDR3 length: 15 residues. The V gene end was trimmed by 4 bases and the J gene end by 6 bases; junction bases not matched to a gene: 7. This chain's CDR3 is CASSPLAGDANEQFF. In nucleotides, the CDR3 is TGTGCCAGCAGCCCCCTAGCGGGAGACGCCAATGAGCAGTTCTTC.

The chain links TRBV25-1 to TRBJ2-2; D is possibly TRBD2 (6 bases). V lost 7 bases and J 7 bases, leaving 22 bases between the germline ends. The germline CDR1 and CDR2 sequences are MGHDK and SYGVNS. CDR3 size: 16 residues. Written as DNA, the CDR3 is TGTGCCAGCACCCATGGGGTCCGGGGGAGTATCGGGGAGCTGTTTTTT. Encoded protein: CASTHGVRGSIGELFF. Full variable domain (outside the CDR3, taken from reference TRBV25-1 and TRBJ2-2): EADIYQTPRYLVIGTGKKITLECSQTMGHDKMYWYQQDPGMELHLIHYSYGVNSTEKGDLSSESTVSRIRTEHFPLTLESARPSHTSQYLCASTHGVRGSIGELFFGEGSRLTVL.

This rearrangement joins TRBV2 to TRBJ2-5; TRBD2 matches 10 bases. The germline gives CDR1 SNHLY, CDR2 FYNNEI. The ends lost 6 bases at V and 4 bases at J; junction bases unmatched: 17. The CDR3 is 18 amino acids. CDR3: CASRGYGLAGAVGETQYF. The CDR3 coding sequence is TGTGCCAGCAGGGGGTATGGCCTAGCGGGAGCTGTGGGAGAGACCCAGTACTTC.

The rearrangement links TRBV5-1 to TRBJ2-7; D is possibly TRBD2 (5 bases). The CDR3 loop spans 14 amino acids. The ends were cut back, 6 bases at V and 0 bases at J, with 13 bases in the middle. Per the germline V gene, CDR1 is SGHRS and CDR2 is YFSETQ. CDR3 nucleotide sequence: TGCGCCAGCACCCCGGGGATCCCCTCCTACGAGCAGTACTTC. This codes for CASTPGIPSYEQYF.

The DNA for the CDR3 is TGTGCCAGCAGTAAACAGGGCTACGAGCAGTACTTC. Translation: CASSKQGYEQYF. This chain links TRBV28 with TRBJ2-7, with a weak D call TRBD1 (6 bases). In germline, CDR1 is MDHEN, CDR2 SYDVKM. This CDR3 contains 12 residues. V was cut by 5 bases and J by 3 bases, with 8 bases left in between.

The gene calls are TRBV2 and TRBJ2-3; no clear D. V gave up 4 bases and J gave up 4 bases, with 12 bases separating them. Germline values: CDR1 SNHLY, CDR2 FYNNEI. This CDR3 contains 14 residues. CDR3 amino acids: CASSAVRFADTQYF. For the CDR3, the DNA is TGTGCCAGCAGTGCGGTGCGTTTCGCAGATACGCAGTATTTT.

The chain is built from TRBV19 and TRBJ1-5; D uncertain. V was pared by 5 bases and J by 4 bases, with 9 bases between. Germline V lookup: CDR1 LNHDA, CDR2 SQIVND (reference sequence). The CDR3 consists of 13 residues. The CDR3 loop is CASSQFINQPQHF. The CDR3 nucleotides are TGTGCCAGTAGTCAGTTTATTAATCAGCCCCAGCATTTT.

The V call is TRBV18, the J call TRBJ1-2; 7 nucleotides line up with TRBD1. CDR1 and CDR2 (germline): KGHSH, LQKENI. Germline trimming cut 3 bases from V and 8 bases from J; bases unmatched to any gene: 12. The CDR3 sequence is 15 residues long. The CDR3 region is CASSPRQGIYIGYTF. The CDR3 DNA reads as TGTGCCAGCTCACCCCGACAGGGCATTTATATCGGCTACACCTTC.

The sample holds a few counts of this clone. The chain recombines TRBV5-6 with TRBJ2-3; D is undetermined. Germline values: CDR1 SGHDT, CDR2 YYEEEE. Trimming shortened V by 7 bases and J by 1 base, and 10 bases separated the two germline ends. This CDR3 has 13 residues. The DNA for the CDR3 is TGTGCCAGCGATCGGCGGCGCACAGATACGCAGTATTTT. Translated, it gives CASDRRRTDTQYF.

This clone was seen just once. One junction end does not reproduce the germline sequence, and a read error may be involved. The V call is TRBV7-9, the J call TRBJ1-1; 8 nucleotides match TRBD1. Per the germline V gene, CDR1 is SEHNR and CDR2 is FQNEAQ (reference sequence). The CDR3 is 16 residues long. CDR3 in amino acids: CSSSSRRATGDTEAFF. CDR3 sequence (DNA): TGTTCCAGCAGCTCCCGCCGGGCGACAGGGGACACTGAAGCTTTCTTT.

The rearrangement joins TRBV27 to TRBJ2-1, with 7 nucleotides matching TRBD2. This CDR3 region has 14 residues. Germline CDR1 is MNHEY and CDR2 is SMNVEV (reference sequence). V shed 5 bases, J shed 12 bases, and the junction held 13 bases outside the gene matches. CDR3 coding DNA: TGTGCCAGCAGTGCACCGGGACTATTAAGAGTGCAGTTCTTC. This codes for CASSAPGLLRVQFF.

V and J are TRBV18 and TRBJ2-7; 14 nucleotides agree with TRBD2. The V gene end was trimmed by 6 bases and the J gene end by 3 bases; junction bases not matched to a gene: 7. The CDR3 extends over 16 amino acids. The germline CDR1 and CDR2 sequences are KGHSH and LQKENI. Here the CDR3 reads CASSPGTSGSGYEQYF. CDR3 sequence (DNA): TGTGCCAGCTCCCCCGGGACTAGCGGGAGTGGCTACGAGCAGTACTTC. The full variable domain, rest sourced from reference TRBV18 and TRBJ2-7, is NAGVMQNPRHLVRRRGQEARLRCSPMKGHSHVYWYRQLPEEGLKFMVYLQKENIIDESGMPKERFSAEFPKEGPSILRIQQVVRGDSAAYFCASSPGTSGSGYEQYFGPGTRLTVT.

The chain joins TRBV18 to TRBJ2-5; D not certain. Trimming took off 3 bases at V and 4 bases at J, with 3 bases between the two ends. The CDR3 spans 11 residues. The germline CDR1 and CDR2 sequences are KGHSH and LQKENI. CDR3 amino acids: CASSPSETQYF. CDR3 nucleotide sequence: TGTGCCAGCTCACCCTCAGAGACCCAGTACTTC.

The rearrangement links TRBV28 to TRBJ1-1, with a tentative D call TRBD1 (5 bases). There are 14 residues in the CDR3. V lost 7 bases and J 5 bases, leaving 17 bases between the germline ends. Germline V gene sequence: CDR1 MDHEN, CDR2 SYDVKM. The chain's CDR3 is CASTSPGFETEAFF. The CDR3, as DNA: TGTGCCAGCACATCTCCAGGGTTTGAGACTGAAGCTTTCTTT. The variable domain in full, with the rest retrieved from reference TRBV28 and TRBJ1-1, is DVKVTQSSRYLVKRTGEKVFLECVQDMDHENMFWYRQDPGLGLRLIYFSYDVKMKEKGDIPEGYSVSREKKERFSLILESASTNQTSMYLCASTSPGFETEAFFGQGTRLTVV.

The chain combines TRBV4-2 with TRBJ2-7; 14 nucleotides line up with TRBD2. CDR1 and CDR2 (germline): LGHNA, YNFKEQ. Trimming took 3 bases from V and 4 from J; bases not matched to a gene: 5. CDR3 length equals 16 residues. In DNA, the CDR3 is TGTGCCAGCAGCCATTTTGGGACTAGCGGGAGATACGAGCAGTACTTC. It is translated as CASSHFGTSGRYEQYF.

The chain employs TRBV5-1 and TRBJ1-3, with a possible D match to TRBD1 (6 bases). The germline V and J ends were trimmed by 6 bases and 0 bases, with 13 bases remaining between them. The germline V gene encodes CDR1 SGHRS and CDR2 YFSETQ. The CDR3 is made up of 15 amino acids. The CDR3 reads CASTLGAFSGNTIYF. Written as DNA, the CDR3 is TGCGCCAGCACTCTGGGGGCTTTCTCTGGAAACACCATATATTTT.

This clone was seen a single time. The chain has TRBV5-1 and TRBJ2-1, with 7 bases aligning to TRBD1. The CDR3 runs to 16 residues. Germline V CDR1 and CDR2: SGHRS, YFSETQ. With V trimmed by 2 bases and J by 3 bases, 8 bases remained unmatched. The CDR3 region is CASSFRIGTVYNEQFF. CDR3 nucleotide sequence: TGCGCCAGCAGCTTTCGAATCGGGACAGTCTACAATGAGCAGTTCTTC.

The chain employs TRBV27 and TRBJ2-7, with a tentative D call TRBD1 (8 bases). Trimming took 5 bases from V and 4 from J, leaving 21 bases between them. From germline, CDR1 is MNHEY and CDR2 SMNVEV (reference sequence). There are 16 residues in the CDR3. The DNA of the CDR3 is TGTGCCAGCAGTCAAATCACACAGGGGGAGGGTTACGAGCAGTACTTC. Translating it yields CASSQITQGEGYEQYF.

This chain links TRBV14 with TRBJ1-2; a weak D match, TRBD1 (6 bases). CDR3 length equals 12 residues. Germline CDR1 SGHDN, CDR2 FVKESK. Trimming removed 4 bases from V and 5 bases from J, with 8 bases in between. CDR3 loop: CASSLQGYGYTF. CDR3 nucleotide sequence: TGTGCCAGCAGCCTACAGGGTTATGGCTACACCTTC.